These 3 T cell receptor beta chains were sequenced from one sample in a study of neurological immune-mediated disorders. TCRdb ran MiXCR on the 5' RACE reads and lists one entry per CDR3 protein. The table lists tens of thousands of distinct CDR3 sequences, over 15% of them singletons. Input material: PBMCs. These receptors came from a woman in her thirties or forties in good health.

The chain combines TRBV5-6 with TRBJ2-3; 11 bases map to TRBD2. The ends lost 0 bases at V and 11 bases at J; junction bases unmatched: 20. Germline CDR1 is SGHDT and CDR2 is YYEEEE. This CDR3 region has 19 residues. The CDR3 DNA sequence: TGTGCCAGCAGCTTGGGACTTAGCGGGGGGGCCTGGGACGTCGGAGAGCAGTATTTT. Translated: CASSLGLSGGAWDVGEQYF.

This clonotype was counted ten times or more. The chain carries TRBV12-3 or TRBV12-4 and TRBJ1-3, with D perhaps matching TRBD1 (6 bases). Trimming pared 4 bases from V and 2 bases from J, leaving 9 bases between. The CDR3 is 14 residues long. CDR3 coding DNA: TGTGCCAGCAGTTCGACAGGAGCTGGAAACACCATATATTTT. Translation gives CASSSTGAGNTIYF.

Many counts were recorded for this clonotype. The V gene is TRBV5-1, the J gene TRBJ2-5; TRBD1 is a possible D gene (6 bases). Trimming removed 0 bases at V and 5 bases at J, with 11 bases between. The CDR3 is made up of 14 amino acids. Germline V gene data show CDR1 as SGHRS and CDR2 as YFSETQ. This chain's CDR3 is CASSLGRQGETQYF. DNA for the CDR3: TGCGCCAGCAGCTTGGGTCGGCAGGGGGAGACCCAGTACTTC.